This T cell receptor (beta chain) was retrieved from a study of OX40 agonist ivuxolimab in advanced cancers. Study findings and constraints: CD4+ and CD8+ blood T cells expanded clonally by week 6 at 0.1 to 3.0 mg/kg. In a subset of nonresponders, normalized T-cell clonal expansion was also low.

Clones were sequenced by immunoSEQ multiplex PCR, and TCRdb holds only the in-frame ones, with some missing. The table records 75,000 to 80,000 clones, about 80% of them present only once. This CDR3 has 16 amino acids. The trim removed 11 bases at V and 0 bases at J, leaving 14 bases unmatched. CDR1 and CDR2 (germline): PRHDT, FYEKMQ (reference sequence). Comment on this clone: Its antigen is not known.

Samples were taken at baseline and on day 1 of cycles 4 and 7. This specimen was CD4+ or CD8+ T cells sorted from blood, taken in a trial of the OX40 agonist ivuxolimab. The chain combines TRBV13 with TRBJ2-3; the match to TRBD2 covers 7 bases. The receptor was derived from an adult with an advanced solid tumor such as melanoma, head and neck, liver or kidney cancer. The CDR3 loop is CAAHRPGGRSTDTQYF. CDR3 bases: TGTGCCGCCCACAGGCCCGGGGGGAGAAGCACAGATACGCAGTATTTT.